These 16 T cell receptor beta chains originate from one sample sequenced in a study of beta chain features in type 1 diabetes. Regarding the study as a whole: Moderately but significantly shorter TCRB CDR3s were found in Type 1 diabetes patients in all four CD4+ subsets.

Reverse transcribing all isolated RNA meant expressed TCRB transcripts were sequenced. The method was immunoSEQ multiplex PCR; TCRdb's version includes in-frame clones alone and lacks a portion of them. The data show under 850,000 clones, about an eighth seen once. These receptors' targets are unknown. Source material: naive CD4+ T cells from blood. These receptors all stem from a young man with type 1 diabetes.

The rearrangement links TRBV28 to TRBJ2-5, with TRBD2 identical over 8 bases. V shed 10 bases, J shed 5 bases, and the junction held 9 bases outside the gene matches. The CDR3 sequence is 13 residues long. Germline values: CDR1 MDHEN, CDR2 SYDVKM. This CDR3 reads CATQSGGQETQYF. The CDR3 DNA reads TGTGCCACGCAATCGGGGGGGCAGGAGACCCAGTACTTC.

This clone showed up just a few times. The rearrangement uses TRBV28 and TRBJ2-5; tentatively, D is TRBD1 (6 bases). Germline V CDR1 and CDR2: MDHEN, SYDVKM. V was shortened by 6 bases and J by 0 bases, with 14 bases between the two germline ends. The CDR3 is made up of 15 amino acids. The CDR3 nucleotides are TGTGCCAGCAGGCCACGACAGGAGTACCAAGAGACCCAGTACTTC. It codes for CASRPRQEYQETQYF.

CDR3 amino acids: CASSQDPVTGELFF. CDR3 DNA sequence: TGCGCCAGCAGCCAAGACCCCGTCACCGGGGAGCTGTTTTTT. This rearrangement joins TRBV4-1 to TRBJ2-2; D remains ambiguous. The CDR3 has 14 residues. The germline CDR1 and CDR2 sequences are MGHRA and YSYEKL. Trimming pared 0 bases from V and 4 bases from J, leaving 6 bases between.

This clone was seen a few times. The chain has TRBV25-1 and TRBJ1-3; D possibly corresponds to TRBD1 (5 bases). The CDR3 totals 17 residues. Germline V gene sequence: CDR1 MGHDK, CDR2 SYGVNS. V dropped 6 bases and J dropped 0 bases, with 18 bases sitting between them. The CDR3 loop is CASSRIYPQGSGNTIYF. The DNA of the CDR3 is TGTGCCAGCAGCCGAATATACCCCCAGGGCTCTGGAAACACCATATATTTT. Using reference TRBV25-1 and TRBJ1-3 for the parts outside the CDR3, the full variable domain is EADIYQTPRYLVIGTGKKITLECSQTMGHDKMYWYQQDPGMELHLIHYSYGVNSTEKGDLSSESTVSRIRTEHFPLTLESARPSHTSQYLCASSRIYPQGSGNTIYFGEGSWLTVV.

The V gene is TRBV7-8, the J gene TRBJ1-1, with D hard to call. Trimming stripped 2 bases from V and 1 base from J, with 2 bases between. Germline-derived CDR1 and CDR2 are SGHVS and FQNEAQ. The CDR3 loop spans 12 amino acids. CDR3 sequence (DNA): TGTGCCAGCAGCTTAACGAACACTGAAGCTTTCTTT. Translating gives CASSLTNTEAFF.

The CDR3 sequence: CASAQGSGLYGYTF. CDR3 coding DNA: TGTGCCAGCGCCCAGGGGTCGGGGCTCTATGGCTACACCTTC. This chain links TRBV25-1 with TRBJ1-2; tentative D call: TRBD1 (6 bases). The germline CDR1 and CDR2 sequences are MGHDK and SYGVNS. Trimming took off 8 bases at V and 4 bases at J, with 17 bases between the two ends. The CDR3 totals 14 residues.

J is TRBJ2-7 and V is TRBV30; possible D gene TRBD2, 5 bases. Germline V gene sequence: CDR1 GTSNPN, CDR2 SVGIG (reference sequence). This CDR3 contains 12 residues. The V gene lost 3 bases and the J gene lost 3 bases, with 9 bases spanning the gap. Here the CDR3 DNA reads TGTGCCTGGAGAGCCGGGGTCTACGAGCAGTACTTC. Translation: CAWRAGVYEQYF.

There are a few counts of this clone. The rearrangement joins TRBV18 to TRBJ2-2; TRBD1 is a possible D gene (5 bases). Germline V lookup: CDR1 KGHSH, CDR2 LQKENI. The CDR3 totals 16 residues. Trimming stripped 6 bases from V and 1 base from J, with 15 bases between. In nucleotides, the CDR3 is TGTGCCAGCTCTCTCAACATCCAGGGGAACACCGGGGAGCTGTTTTTT. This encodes CASSLNIQGNTGELFF. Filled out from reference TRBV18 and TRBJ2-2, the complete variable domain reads NAGVMQNPRHLVRRRGQEARLRCSPMKGHSHVYWYRQLPEEGLKFMVYLQKENIIDESGMPKERFSAEFPKEGPSILRIQQVVRGDSAAYFCASSLNIQGNTGELFFGEGSRLTVL.

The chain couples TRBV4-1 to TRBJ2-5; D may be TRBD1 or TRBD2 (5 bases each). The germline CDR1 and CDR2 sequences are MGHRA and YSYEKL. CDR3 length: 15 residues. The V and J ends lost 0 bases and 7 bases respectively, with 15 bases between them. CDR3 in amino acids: CASSQDRGLEGTQYF. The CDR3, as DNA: TGCGCCAGCAGCCAAGATCGGGGCCTAGAGGGGACCCAGTACTTC.

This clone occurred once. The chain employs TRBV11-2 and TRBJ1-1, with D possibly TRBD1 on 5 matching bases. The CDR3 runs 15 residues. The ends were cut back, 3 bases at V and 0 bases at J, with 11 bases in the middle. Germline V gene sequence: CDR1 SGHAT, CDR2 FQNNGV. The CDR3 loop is CASSFRQNMNTEAFF. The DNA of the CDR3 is TGTGCCAGCAGCTTTCGACAGAACATGAACACTGAAGCTTTCTTT. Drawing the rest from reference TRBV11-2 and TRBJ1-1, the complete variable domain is EAGVAQSPRYKIIEKRQSVAFWCNPISGHATLYWYQQILGQGPKLLIQFQNNGVVDDSQLPKDRFSAERLKGVDSTLKIQPAKLEDSAVYLCASSFRQNMNTEAFFGQGTRLTVV.

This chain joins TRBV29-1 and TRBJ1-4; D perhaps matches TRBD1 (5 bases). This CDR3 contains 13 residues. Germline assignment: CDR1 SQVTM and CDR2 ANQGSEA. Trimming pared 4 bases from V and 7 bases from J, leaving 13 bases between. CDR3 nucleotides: TGCAGCGTTGGAGGGCAGGGAGGTGAAAAACTGTTTTTT. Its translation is CSVGGQGGEKLFF.

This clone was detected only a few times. The CDR3 spells CASSLIGGDNYEKLFF. The CDR3 DNA follows: TGTGCCAGCAGCTTAATCGGGGGCGATAATTATGAAAAACTGTTTTTT. The V and J genes are TRBV7-2 and TRBJ1-4; D is possibly TRBD1 (6 bases). CDR3 length: 16 amino acids. Between the trimmed V and J ends, which lost 2 bases and 6 bases, there was a span of 16 bases. Germline V gene data show CDR1 as SGHTA and CDR2 as FQGNSA.

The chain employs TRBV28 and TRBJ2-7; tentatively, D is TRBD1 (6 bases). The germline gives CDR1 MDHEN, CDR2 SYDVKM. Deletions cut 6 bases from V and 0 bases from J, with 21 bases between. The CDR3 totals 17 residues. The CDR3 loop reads CASRPDDRWGSSYEQYF. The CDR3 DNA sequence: TGTGCCAGCAGGCCGGACGACAGGTGGGGGAGCTCCTACGAGCAGTACTTC.

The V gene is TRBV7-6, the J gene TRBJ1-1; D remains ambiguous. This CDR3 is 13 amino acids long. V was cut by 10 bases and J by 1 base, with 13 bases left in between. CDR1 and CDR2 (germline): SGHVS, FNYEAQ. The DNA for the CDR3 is TGTGCCACCTCGAGGCAGCAGAACACTGAAGCTTTCTTT. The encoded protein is CATSRQQNTEAFF. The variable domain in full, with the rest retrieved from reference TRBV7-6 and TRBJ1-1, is GAGVSQSPRYKVTKRGQDVALRCDPISGHVSLYWYRQALGQGPEFLTYFNYEAQQDKSGLPNDRFSAERPEGSISTLTIQRTEQRDSAMYRCATSRQQNTEAFFGQGTRLTVV.

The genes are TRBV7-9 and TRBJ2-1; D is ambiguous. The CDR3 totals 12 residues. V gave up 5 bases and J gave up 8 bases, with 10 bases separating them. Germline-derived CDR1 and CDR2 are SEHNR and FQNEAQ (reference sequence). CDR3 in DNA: TGTGCCAGCAGCCCCGTCGGGTATGAGCAGTTCTTC. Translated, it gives CASSPVGYEQFF.

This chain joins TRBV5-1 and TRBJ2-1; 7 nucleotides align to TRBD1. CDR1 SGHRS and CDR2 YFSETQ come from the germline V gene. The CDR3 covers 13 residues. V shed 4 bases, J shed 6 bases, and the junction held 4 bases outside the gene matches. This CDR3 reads CASSLGQSNEQFF. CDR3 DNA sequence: TGCGCCAGCAGCCTGGGACAGAGCAATGAGCAGTTCTTC.